The 17 T cell receptor beta chains reported below all come from one sample, sequenced in a study of T cell responses to AZD1222 COVID-19 vaccine. Assay used: immunoSEQ multiplex PCR; TCRdb lists only in-frame clones, some missing. Of 110,000 to 150,000 clones listed, 70% to 90% are singletons. The specimen was peripheral blood, collected 28 days after the second AZD1222 dose. These receptors came from an adult who received the AZD1222 COVID-19 vaccine.

The J gene is TRBJ2-7, the V gene TRBV2, with 9 bases lining up with TRBD2. The germline V gene encodes CDR1 SNHLY and CDR2 FYNNEI. This CDR3 contains 15 residues. Unmatched junction bases numbered 7, after V lost 1 base and J lost 6 bases. CDR3 region: CASSEGAGGPVEQYF. CDR3 DNA: TGTGCCAGCAGTGAAGGGGCGGGAGGGCCGGTCGAGCAGTACTTC.

The chain has TRBV10-3 and TRBJ1-1; 9 bases match TRBD1. CDR1 and CDR2 from the germline V gene are ENHRY and SYGVKD. The V and J ends lost 10 bases and 1 base, in that order; junction bases with no gene match: 16. The CDR3 has 17 amino acids. CDR3 bases: TGTGCCACCACCTGGACAGGGGTAACGGGGAAGAACACTGAAGCTTTCTTT. Translation gives CATTWTGVTGKNTEAFF.

The count of this clone is one. This chain uses TRBV3-1 (or the pseudogene TRBV3-2) with TRBJ1-1; 10 positions match TRBD1. This CDR3 is 14 amino acids long. Germline V gives CDR1 LGHDT, CDR2 YNNKEL (reference sequence). The J segment lost 4 bases and the V segment lost 4 bases, leaving 3 bases of the junction unmatched. CDR3 region: CASSRRQGATEAFF. The CDR3 coding sequence is TGTGCCAGCAGCCGGAGACAGGGGGCCACTGAAGCTTTCTTT.

The chain employs TRBV18 and TRBJ2-1, with TRBD2 as a possible D gene (6 bases). Germline assignment: CDR1 KGHSH and CDR2 LQKENI. The CDR3 covers 15 residues. V lost 6 bases and J 4 bases, leaving 16 bases between the germline ends. The CDR3: CASSPTSLRYNEQFF. The CDR3 DNA follows: TGTGCCAGCTCGCCGACTAGTCTTCGATACAATGAGCAGTTCTTC.

The V gene is TRBV18, the J gene TRBJ1-3; a possible D gene is TRBD1 (6 bases). The V gene's germline CDR1 is KGHSH and CDR2 LQKENI. V lost 6 bases and J 0 bases, leaving 12 bases between the germline ends. This CDR3 is 15 amino acids long. In DNA, the CDR3 is TGTGCCAGCTCGCTAGGACAGATCTCTGGAAACACCATATATTTT. This sequence encodes CASSLGQISGNTIYF.

V and J are TRBV18 and TRBJ2-7; D unresolved. In germline, CDR1 is KGHSH, CDR2 LQKENI. V dropped 2 bases and J dropped 7 bases, with 9 bases sitting between them. This CDR3 contains 12 residues. The CDR3 bases are TGTGCCAGCTCACCAGGGCTAGTTGAGCAGTACTTC. Translated: CASSPGLVEQYF.

V is TRBV2 and J is TRBJ1-6, with TRBD1 identical over 7 bases. Germline V lookup: CDR1 SNHLY, CDR2 FYNNEI. V was clipped by 6 bases and J by 5 bases; unmatched bases: 10. The CDR3 is 16 residues long. The CDR3 DNA reads as TGTGCCAGCAGAGGTCAACAGGGGAGGCATAATTCACCCCTCCACTTT. It encodes CASRGQQGRHNSPLHF.

This rearrangement joins TRBV9 to TRBJ1-4; TRBD1 aligns across 7 bases. Losses at the gene ends were 3 bases for V and 7 bases for J; bases not matched to a gene: 12. The germline gives CDR1 SGDLS, CDR2 YYNGEE. The CDR3 length is 16 residues. The CDR3 spells CASSADPRQGSEKLFF. The CDR3 nucleotides are TGTGCCAGCAGCGCCGACCCCCGACAGGGAAGTGAAAAACTGTTTTTT.

The V and J genes are TRBV9 and TRBJ2-7, with TRBD2 identical over 8 bases. CDR1 is SGDLS and CDR2 is YYNGEE in the germline V gene. The trim removed 4 bases at V and 2 bases at J, leaving 5 bases unmatched. The CDR3 has 14 residues. The CDR3 loop is CASSSGLDPYEQYF. The DNA of the CDR3 is TGTGCCAGCAGCTCGGGACTAGATCCCTACGAGCAGTACTTC. Looking up the rest from reference TRBV9 and TRBJ2-7 gives the full variable domain: DSGVTQTPKHLITATGQRVTLRCSPRSGDLSVYWYQQSLDQGLQFLIQYYNGEERAKGNILERFSAQQFPDLHSELNLSSLELGDSALYFCASSSGLDPYEQYFGPGTRLTVT.

This chain connects TRBV6-5 to TRBJ2-7; D is unclear. CDR3 length: 14 residues. V lost 8 bases, J lost 7 bases, and 21 bases lay in between. Germline values: CDR1 MNHEY, CDR2 SVGAGI. CDR3 sequence (DNA): TGTGCCAGCGGTCAGATAACCCCCCCGAGGGAGCAGTACTTC. Protein product: CASGQITPPREQYF.

The gene calls are TRBV19 and TRBJ1-5; 7 positions agree with TRBD1. The CDR3 runs 13 residues. Germline CDR1 is LNHDA and CDR2 is SQIVND (reference sequence). V lost 3 bases to trimming and J lost 7 bases; unmatched junction nucleotides: 3. The CDR3 DNA is TGTGCCAGTAGTATTCTCAGGGGGCAGCCCCAGCATTTT. This translates into CASSILRGQPQHF.

This chain links TRBV4-2 with TRBJ2-2; either TRBD1 or TRBD2 may fit D (6 bases each). CDR3 length: 16 amino acids. Germline V gives CDR1 LGHNA, CDR2 YNFKEQ. The ends were cut back, 0 bases at V and 3 bases at J, with 11 bases in the middle. In DNA, the CDR3 is TGTGCCAGCAGCCAAGATCCGGGGGCTTACACCGGGGAGCTGTTTTTT. It codes for CASSQDPGAYTGELFF.

This clone was picked up a small number of times. This rearrangement joins TRBV2 to TRBJ1-2, with 7 bases fitting TRBD1. Unmatched junction bases numbered 11, after V lost 7 bases and J lost 3 bases. Germline-derived CDR1 and CDR2 are SNHLY and FYNNEI. This CDR3 has 15 amino acids. CDR3 DNA sequence: TGTGCCAGCAAACAGAACAGGGGCACGGACTATGGCTACACCTTC. Protein: CASKQNRGTDYGYTF.

The CDR3 DNA is TGTGCCAGCAAGGGGGTAGGAGGAGGCTACACCTTC. Its translation is CASKGVGGGYTF. This chain connects TRBV12-3 or TRBV12-4 to TRBJ1-2; D might be TRBD1 (6 bases). Between the trimmed V and J ends, which lost 7 bases and 8 bases, there was a span of 14 bases. The CDR3 loop spans 12 amino acids.

This clone showed up just a few times. The gene calls are TRBV7-2 and TRBJ1-6; tentative D call: TRBD1 (5 bases). Germline values: CDR1 SGHTA, CDR2 FQGNSA. This CDR3 is 16 amino acids long. With 5 bases removed from V and 7 bases from J, the gap between germline ends came to 18 bases. The CDR3 loop reads CASSPGRAGSNSPLHF. The CDR3, as DNA: TGTGCCAGCAGCCCCGGCAGGGCAGGGTCCAATTCACCCCTCCACTTT.

V and J are TRBV28 and TRBJ2-7; D call uncertain. CDR1 and CDR2 (germline): MDHEN, SYDVKM. V was clipped by 2 bases and J by 7 bases, with 3 bases between them. The CDR3 consists of 10 residues. The CDR3 loop reads CASSLGEQYF. CDR3 nucleotide sequence: TGTGCCAGCAGTTTAGGGGAGCAGTACTTC. Based on the CDR3 plus reference TRBV28 and TRBJ2-7, the full variable domain is DVKVTQSSRYLVKRTGEKVFLECVQDMDHENMFWYRQDPGLGLRLIYFSYDVKMKEKGDIPEGYSVSREKKERFSLILESASTNQTSMYLCASSLGEQYFGPGTRLTVT.

The gene calls are TRBV28 and TRBJ1-2; 9 bases align to TRBD1. Trimming at V came to 10 bases and at J to 3 bases, leaving 6 bases not matched to a gene. Looked up from germline, CDR1 is MDHEN and CDR2 is SYDVKM. The CDR3 length is 13 residues. The CDR3, as DNA: TGTGCCACCTCGGGACAGGGTTACTATGGCTACACCTTC. This sequence encodes CATSGQGYYGYTF.